What follows describes a single TCR beta chain. Its antigen is still unknown. Deletions cut 6 bases from V and 3 bases from J, with 15 bases between. CDR3 length equals 14 residues. CDR1 is MDHEN and CDR2 is SYDVKM in the germline V gene. The data are from a study of shared clonotypes between healthy human individuals. Libraries were prepared by immunoSEQ multiplex PCR; TCRdb keeps only in-frame clonotypes and omits some of them. Of about 1.1 million clones listed, approximately 80% are singletons. Study conclusions and caveats: Only blood was sampled, and tissue TCR repertoires likely differ from blood ones.

The TCR originated in a man between 18 and 29 years old in good health. Some clones in this sample may be carry-over from other donors' samples. This chain links TRBV28 with TRBJ2-7, with D possibly being TRBD1 (6 bases). Sequencing was done on a sample of memory CD4+ T cells from PBMCs. This sample's subset: CD45RA-negative fraction. As DNA, the CDR3 is TGTGCCAGCAGGCTACAGGGACGCCACTACGAGCAGTACTTC. Protein product: CASRLQGRHYEQYF.